This TCR beta chain was retrieved from a study of cytotoxic CD8 clonotypes in ibrutinib-treated CLL. The CDR3 runs 14 residues. Trimming removed 5 bases from V and 6 bases from J, with 13 bases in between. Looked up from germline, CDR1 is SGHTA and CDR2 is FQGTGA. For this clone: The target antigen is unknown.

Method: immunoSEQ multiplex PCR; TCRdb's copy keeps in-frame clones and lacks some. The data show around 310,000 clones, just under 80% seen once. Study-wide findings and caveats: Rare overall, public clonotypes shrank or held steady under therapy.

The J gene is TRBJ2-2, the V gene TRBV7-3; maybe TRBD2 (6 bases). This material consisted of PBMCs, taken before ibrutinib treatment. The receptor comes from a human donor with chronic lymphocytic leukemia. CDR3 protein: CASSDLPGAGELFF. CDR3 coding DNA: TGTGCCAGCAGCGACCTCCCGGGGGCCGGGGAGCTGTTTTTT. The whole variable domain, filled in from reference TRBV7-3 and TRBJ2-2, reads GAGVSQTPSNKVTEKGKYVELRCDPISGHTALYWYRQSLGQGPEFLIYFQGTGAADDSGLPNDRFFAVRPEGSVSTLKIQRTERGDSAVYLCASSDLPGAGELFFGEGSRLTVL.